This TCR beta chain was found in a study of cytomegalovirus exposure and HLA in healthy donors. Germline V lookup: CDR1 SGDLS, CDR2 YYNGEE. The CDR3 spans 14 residues. V lost 2 bases to trimming and J lost 8 bases; unmatched junction nucleotides: 4. Researchers ran the PCR with 60 Vbeta and 13 Jbeta primers. Using immunoSEQ multiplex PCR, the repertoire was profiled, and TCRdb retains in-frame clones only, with some absent. The sample lists around 85,000 clones, 74% occurring once. Concerning this clone itself: Antigen specificity is unknown.

Study observations and caveats: The analysis excluded some indistinguishable V segments, including TRBV6-2 and TRBV6-3. Previously analyzed data showed that most TCR beta V segments were productive at a frequency of about 90% or about 30%. Later analysis identified a missense DCLRE1C variant that was linked to TCR beta V- and J-gene trimming.

The chain uses TRBV9 and TRBJ2-3; TRBD2 agrees at 11 bases. The source material was PBMCs. This clonotype originated in a man younger than 40 in good health and CMV-seropositive. CDR3 sequence reads: CASSVASGRSTQYF. The CDR3 bases are TGTGCCAGCAGCGTGGCTAGCGGGAGGAGTACGCAGTATTTT.